Below are 26 T cell receptor beta chains sequenced from a single sample in a study of blood T cell repertoires in COVID-19. Using immunoSEQ multiplex PCR, the repertoire was profiled, and TCRdb retains in-frame clones only, with some absent. The sample contains about 120,000 clones, over 60% of which appear only once. Material: peripheral blood. These receptors originate from a man aged 35 to 55 with active or convalescent COVID-19.

The chain has TRBV18 and TRBJ2-7, with TRBD2 identical over 7 bases. The ends lost 4 bases at V and 0 bases at J; junction bases unmatched: 21. Per the germline V gene, CDR1 is KGHSH and CDR2 is LQKENI. The CDR3 totals 20 residues. The CDR3 coding sequence is TGTGCCAGCTCACTTCGTTTCCAGGGTACCAGCGGGGCGAGCTCCTACGAGCAGTACTTC. It specifies CASSLRFQGTSGASSYEQYF. Variable domain in full (rest from reference TRBV18 and TRBJ2-7): NAGVMQNPRHLVRRRGQEARLRCSPMKGHSHVYWYRQLPEEGLKFMVYLQKENIIDESGMPKERFSAEFPKEGPSILRIQQVVRGDSAAYFCASSLRFQGTSGASSYEQYFGPGTRLTVT.

CDR3 bases: TGTGCCAGCAGCTTGGGAGCGGGGGCCCTCTACAATGAGCAGTTCTTC. This gives the protein CASSLGAGALYNEQFF. V usage is TRBV5-4 and J usage is TRBJ2-1; 8 bases line up with TRBD2. Germline V gene lookup returns CDR1 SGHNT and CDR2 YYREEE (reference sequence). V dropped 0 bases and J dropped 3; count of bases not matched to a gene: 5. There are 16 residues in the CDR3.

The gene calls are TRBV5-6 and TRBJ2-5; a possible D gene is TRBD2 (6 bases). This CDR3 has 15 amino acids. Germline V gene data show CDR1 as SGHDT and CDR2 as YYEEEE. V lost 0 bases and J 1 base, leaving 10 bases between the germline ends. The CDR3 bases are TGTGCCAGCAGCTTGGCCATGGGACTCCAAGAGACCCAGTACTTC. Protein: CASSLAMGLQETQYF.

The chain has TRBV29-1 and TRBJ2-3; 10 nucleotides line up with TRBD1. The V gene's germline CDR1 is SQVTM and CDR2 ANQGSEA. The V and J ends lost 7 bases and 0 bases, in that order; junction bases with no gene match: 25. The CDR3 loop spans 21 amino acids. In nucleotides, the CDR3 is TGCAGCGGTTTCCGGGACAGGGGAAGACGGGAGGGCCGGGTTAGCACAGATACGCAGTATTTT. Protein: CSGFRDRGRREGRVSTDTQYF.

This chain links TRBV9 with TRBJ2-7; TRBD1 matches at 9 bases. J lost 3 bases, V lost 3 bases, and 7 bases had no gene match. This CDR3 is 15 amino acids long. Germline V gene lookup returns CDR1 SGDLS and CDR2 YYNGEE. CDR3 bases: TGTGCCAGCAGCGGGATGGGGACAGGGTACTACGAGCAGTACTTC. It translates to CASSGMGTGYYEQYF.

This clone was recorded at least ten times. The same CDR3 can be traced to other DNA sequences in this sample. V and J are TRBV27 and TRBJ2-7; the D gene is possibly TRBD1 (6 bases). The CDR3 extends over 14 amino acids. V shed 4 bases and J shed 3 bases, with 13 bases lying between them. The germline V gene has CDR1 MNHEY and CDR2 SMNVEV (reference sequence). This CDR3 reads CASSSTGASYEQYF. The CDR3 nucleotides read TGTGCCAGCAGTTCGACAGGTGCCAGCTACGAGCAGTACTTC.

The V gene is TRBV6-2 or TRBV6-3, the J gene TRBJ2-2; maybe TRBD1 (6 bases). The CDR3 length is 15 residues. Looked up from germline, CDR1 is MNHEY and CDR2 is SVGEGT. V lost 2 bases, J lost 5 bases, and 12 bases lay in between. The CDR3 spells CASSYMTGQTGELFF. The CDR3 region has the DNA TGTGCCAGCAGTTACATGACAGGCCAAACCGGGGAGCTGTTTTTT.

This clone has just one count. The chain recombines TRBV5-4 with TRBJ2-1; D is perhaps TRBD1 (6 bases). Between the trimmed V and J ends, which lost 0 bases and 2 bases, there was a span of 12 bases. The CDR3 loop spans 16 amino acids. Germline V gives CDR1 SGHNT, CDR2 YYREEE (reference sequence). The CDR3 loop is CASSLVGGKAYNEQFF. The CDR3 nucleotides read TGTGCCAGCAGCTTGGTAGGGGGTAAAGCCTACAATGAGCAGTTCTTC.

The chain has TRBV7-2 and TRBJ1-2, with D maybe TRBD1 (6 bases). The CDR3 consists of 13 residues. Per the germline V gene, CDR1 is SGHTA and CDR2 is FQGNSA. V dropped 5 bases and J dropped 5 bases, with 12 bases sitting between them. The CDR3 here is CASSVTGWYGYTF. The DNA of the CDR3 is TGTGCCAGCAGCGTTACAGGGTGGTATGGCTACACCTTC.

The V and J genes are TRBV19 and TRBJ2-2, with 9 bases fitting TRBD1. The CDR3 length is 14 residues. V dropped 7 bases and J dropped 6; count of bases not matched to a gene: 6. Germline V CDR1 and CDR2: LNHDA, SQIVND (reference sequence). The CDR3 region has the DNA TGTGCCAGTATTAGGGACAGGGTTGCCGGGGAGCTGTTTTTT. Translated, it gives CASIRDRVAGELFF.

The rearrangement uses TRBV27 and TRBJ1-5; tentatively, D is TRBD1 (5 bases). This CDR3 comprises 14 residues. Between the trimmed V and J ends, which lost 7 bases and 3 bases, there was a span of 13 bases. Germline V gives CDR1 MNHEY, CDR2 SMNVEV (reference sequence). The CDR3 region has the DNA TGTGCCAGCATGTTTCAGGGCGCCAATCAGCCCCAGCATTTT. It is translated as CASMFQGANQPQHF.

The V gene is TRBV6-5, the J gene TRBJ1-5, with D possibly matching TRBD1 (5 bases). V lost 2 bases and J 2 bases, leaving 7 bases between the germline ends. Per germline, CDR1 MNHEY and CDR2 SVGAGI. The CDR3 runs to 14 residues. The CDR3 reads CASSYEQGNQPQHF. Written as DNA, the CDR3 is TGTGCCAGCAGTTACGAACAGGGCAATCAGCCCCAGCATTTT.

The chain has TRBV10-3 and TRBJ1-1; possible D gene TRBD1, 5 bases. Trimming removed 3 bases at V and 5 bases at J, with 13 bases between. Germline CDR1 reads ENHRY; CDR2 reads SYGVKD. CDR3 length equals 14 residues. In DNA, the CDR3 is TGTGCCATCAGTGATCAGGGAGGGAAAACTGAAGCTTTCTTT. Translated, it gives CAISDQGGKTEAFF.

The chain employs TRBV6-5 and TRBJ1-1, with D unresolved. CDR1 and CDR2 from the germline V gene are MNHEY and SVGAGI. The CDR3 extends over 12 amino acids. V lost 10 bases, J lost 0 bases, and 9 bases lay in between. The DNA of the CDR3 is TGTGCCACTCGAACAGTGAACACTGAAGCTTTCTTT. Its translation is CATRTVNTEAFF.

V gene TRBV5-4 combines with J gene TRBJ2-7, with a tentative D call TRBD1 (6 bases). The germline V gene has CDR1 SGHNT and CDR2 YYREEE (reference sequence). The germline V and J ends were trimmed by 3 bases and 0 bases, with 10 bases remaining between them. The CDR3 extends over 14 amino acids. The CDR3 nucleotides are TGTGCCAGCAGCTACGACAGGTCCTCCTACGAGCAGTACTTC. Protein sequence: CASSYDRSSYEQYF.

The V and J genes are TRBV5-1 and TRBJ2-7; a possible D gene is TRBD2 (6 bases). The germline CDR1 and CDR2 sequences are SGHRS and YFSETQ. There are 13 residues in the CDR3. V lost 1 base to trimming and J lost 3 bases, with 8 bases between them. CDR3 bases: TGCGCCAGCAGCTTGTTGCGGGGCTACGAGCAGTACTTC. Protein sequence: CASSLLRGYEQYF.

This CDR3 is CSTPGTGVDGYTF. The CDR3, as DNA: TGCAGCACCCCTGGGACAGGGGTCGATGGCTACACCTTC. The chain recombines TRBV29-1 with TRBJ1-2; 10 nucleotides match TRBD1. Germline V CDR1 and CDR2: SQVTM, ANQGSEA. The CDR3 runs 13 residues. V was pared by 8 bases and J by 6 bases, with 9 bases of the junction left unmatched. Full variable domain (missing parts from reference TRBV29-1 and TRBJ1-2): SAVISQKPSRDICQRGTSLTIQCQVDSQVTMMFWYRQQPGQSLTLIATANQGSEATYESGFVIDKFPISRPNLTFSTLTVSNMSPEDSSIYLCSTPGTGVDGYTFGSGTRLTVV.

In its sample, this clone was seen once. This chain uses TRBV6-5 with TRBJ1-2, with D maybe TRBD1 (6 bases). The CDR3 is made up of 13 amino acids. Germline V gene sequence: CDR1 MNHEY, CDR2 SVGAGI. V dropped 7 bases and J dropped 8 bases, with 17 bases sitting between them. The CDR3 DNA reads as TGTGCCAGCAAGAGGGGGGGGGAGGAGGGCTACACCTTC. It specifies CASKRGGEEGYTF.

This clone was observed at least ten times. V gene TRBV6-4 combines with J gene TRBJ1-1; D unclear. The CDR3 has 14 residues. Germline V lookup: CDR1 MRHNA, CDR2 SNTAGT. V lost 0 bases and J lost 6, with 11 bases in between. CDR3 in DNA: TGTGCCAGCAGTGACTCTGAGGGTTCGGCTGAAGCTTTCTTT. This codes for CASSDSEGSAEAFF.

Concerning this clone: Additional DNA sequences in this sample encode the identical CDR3. The rearrangement uses TRBV5-1 and TRBJ2-1, with D hard to call. This CDR3 spans 12 amino acids. The germline CDR1 and CDR2 sequences are SGHRS and YFSETQ. Between the trimmed V and J ends, which lost 0 bases and 7 bases, there was a span of 5 bases. For the CDR3, the DNA is TGCGCCAGCAGCTTGGCAGGTAATGAGCAGTTCTTC. Its translation: CASSLAGNEQFF.

V gene TRBV20-1 combines with J gene TRBJ1-3; perhaps TRBD1 as D (6 bases). Between the trimmed V and J ends, which lost 3 bases and 1 base, there was a span of 13 bases. The CDR3 spans 15 residues. Germline V gene lookup returns CDR1 DFQATT and CDR2 SNEGSKA (reference sequence). CDR3: CSASVGGLSGNTIYF. The CDR3 DNA reads TGCAGTGCTAGTGTAGGGGGTCTATCTGGAAACACCATATATTTT.

The chain links TRBV28 to TRBJ2-2, with 11 bases matching TRBD2. The CDR3 has 14 amino acids. The V and J ends lost 7 bases and 3 bases, in that order; junction bases with no gene match: 1. Germline assignment: CDR1 MDHEN and CDR2 SYDVKM. CDR3 protein: CASIAGGDTGELFF. CDR3 in DNA: TGTGCCAGCATAGCGGGAGGGGACACCGGGGAGCTGTTTTTT.

This clone was found once. This chain uses TRBV11-2 with TRBJ1-5; tentatively, D is TRBD1 (5 bases). The V end was cut by 1 base, the J end by 5 bases, with 15 bases between. The CDR3 sequence is 16 residues long. Germline CDR1 reads SGHAT; CDR2 reads FQNNGV. The CDR3 region has the DNA TGTGCCAGCAGCTTAGTTGCAGGGCACGGTGATCAGCCCCAGCATTTT. Translated: CASSLVAGHGDQPQHF. The whole variable domain, filled in from reference TRBV11-2 and TRBJ1-5, reads EAGVAQSPRYKIIEKRQSVAFWCNPISGHATLYWYQQILGQGPKLLIQFQNNGVVDDSQLPKDRFSAERLKGVDSTLKIQPAKLEDSAVYLCASSLVAGHGDQPQHFGDGTRLSIL.

This sequence joins TRBV5-1 and TRBJ2-5; 7 bases line up with TRBD2. The CDR3 covers 16 residues. V lost 4 bases and J lost 6; bases outside the gene matches: 15. Germline lookup yields CDR1 SGHRS and CDR2 YFSETQ. The CDR3 nucleotides read TGCGCCAGCAGCCCCGCTACCGGGAGGCTGGGGCAGACCCAGTACTTC. It is translated as CASSPATGRLGQTQYF.

The chain joins TRBV5-6 to TRBJ1-2; D unclear. Per the germline V gene, CDR1 is SGHDT and CDR2 is YYEEEE. V lost 1 base and J 4 bases, leaving 11 bases between the germline ends. The CDR3 is made up of 14 amino acids. This CDR3 reads CASSLQETSYGYTF. The DNA for the CDR3 is TGTGCCAGCAGCTTGCAGGAAACCAGCTATGGCTACACCTTC. Full variable domain (remainder filled in from reference TRBV5-6 and TRBJ1-2): DAGVTQSPTHLIKTRGQQVTLRCSPKSGHDTVSWYQQALGQGPQFIFQYYEEEERQRGNFPDRFSGHQFPNYSSELNVNALLLGDSALYLCASSLQETSYGYTFGSGTRLTVV.

This chain uses TRBV28 with TRBJ1-3; D gene uncertain. V lost 5 bases to trimming and J lost 0 bases, with 14 bases between them. CDR3 size: 16 residues. Germline CDR1 is MDHEN and CDR2 is SYDVKM. The CDR3 DNA follows: TGTGCCAGCAGTGCCCCGGCTGGGAGCTCTGGAAACACCATATATTTT. Its protein is CASSAPAGSSGNTIYF. The whole variable domain, remainder taken from reference TRBV28 and TRBJ1-3, is DVKVTQSSRYLVKRTGEKVFLECVQDMDHENMFWYRQDPGLGLRLIYFSYDVKMKEKGDIPEGYSVSREKKERFSLILESASTNQTSMYLCASSAPAGSSGNTIYFGEGSWLTVV.